The clone carrying this T cell receptor (beta chain) appeared a few times. The CDR3 extends over 16 amino acids. CDR1 and CDR2 (germline): LGHNA, YNFKEQ. V gave up 3 bases and J gave up 2 bases, with 11 bases separating them. The data were taken from a study of blood T cell repertoires in COVID-19. The assay was immunoSEQ multiplex PCR, and TCRdb's table has in-frame clones only and misses some. The sample has about 160,000 clones; over 75% are singletons. Sequencing used PBMCs or T cells enriched from blood (not recorded which). The chain joins TRBV4-2 to TRBJ2-6, with D perhaps TRBD2 (5 bases). The TCR was taken from a woman aged 40 to 55 with acute COVID-19. The CDR3 loop is CASSHEGVAGANVLTF. The CDR3 coding sequence is TGTGCCAGCAGCCATGAGGGAGTGGCTGGGGCCAACGTCCTGACTTTC.